Listed below are T cell receptor beta chains from one sample, sequenced in a study of control samples from healthy donors and cancer patients. Data came from immunoSEQ multiplex PCR; TCRdb stores just in-frame clones and leaves some out. The sample has 150,000 to 180,000 clones; 94% are singletons. The sequenced sample consisted of blood. The source is a man between 40 and 49 years old in good health. Both conserved end residues are trimmed from each CDR3.

length | J | V | CDR3
11 | TRBJ1-1 | TRBV27 | ASSFKGNTEAF
13 | TRBJ1-1 | TRBV11-2 | ASSLGGGRNTEAF
13 | TRBJ1-2 | TRBV4-3 | ASSQDRAALRGYT
12 | TRBJ2-7 | TRBV30 | AWSAPRGRREQY
14 | TRBJ1-6 | TRBV2 | ASRADRARKNSPLH
13 | TRBJ1-4 | TRBV28 | ASSLDGRSGEKLF
14 | TRBJ2-7 | TRBV7-2 | ASSSLGAGASYEQY
10 | TRBJ1-5 | TRBV28 | ASSLNGPDQH
12 | TRBJ1-1 | TRBV7-6 | ASSKVDWNTEAF
12 | TRBJ2-4 | TRBV4-1 | ASSQDTGGGIQY
12 | TRBJ1-6 | TRBV18 | ASSVTDYNSPLH
12 | TRBJ2-7 | TRBV6-2/TRBV6-3 | ASSPRVIVHEQY
13 | TRBJ2-4 | TRBV7-2 | ASSLESPLRDIQY
10 | TRBJ2-7 | TRBV19 | ASSPGAYEQY
13 | TRBJ2-6 | TRBV6-5 | ASGKGGSGANVLT
12 | TRBJ1-2 | TRBV6-1 | ASSHDRNPYGYT
10 | TRBJ1-1 | TRBV6-5 | ASLDRGSEAF
15 | TRBJ1-1 | TRBV27 | ASSLWARGVMVTEAF
15 | TRBJ2-3 | TRBV24-1 | ATSDFELAGGLDTQY
12 | TRBJ1-2 | TRBV9 | ASSPQGASYGYT
12 | TRBJ2-3 | TRBV5-1 | ASSLVQGADTQY
13 | TRBJ1-1 | TRBV3-1/TRBV3-2 | ASTTSERGNTEAF
13 | TRBJ1-1 | TRBV18 | ASSFGTGMNTEAF
12 | TRBJ1-3 | TRBV5-4 | ASSHRESGNTIY
13 | TRBJ2-7 | TRBV18 | ASSPTGTPSYEQY
11 | TRBJ1-2 | TRBV5-1 | ASSLVEGGGYT
14 | TRBJ1-1 | TRBV9 | ASSPLGSRMNTEAF
13 | TRBJ2-3 | TRBV5-1 | ASSLAGGRLDTQY
12 | TRBJ1-2 | TRBV19 | ASSMQVDVYGYT
12 | TRBJ1-1 | TRBV28 | ASSLWGDREEAF
13 | TRBJ2-5 | TRBV7-2 | ASSRGPPPQETQY
10 | TRBJ1-1 | TRBV30 | ASEGGHTEAF
10 | TRBJ2-7 | TRBV7-9 | ASSTRSYEQY
14 | TRBJ2-7 | TRBV4-1 | ASSQDFKDTAYEQY
9 | TRBJ1-2 | TRBV29-1 | SVDRGYGYT
11 | TRBJ1-5 | TRBV18 | ASSPGGDQPQH
11 | TRBJ2-7 | TRBV12-3/TRBV12-4 | ASSPGQAYEQY
13 | TRBJ2-1 | TRBV6-5 | ASSYRDSSYNEQF
10 | TRBJ2-7 | TRBV14 | ASSQTLRQQY
11 | TRBJ2-7 | TRBV12-3/TRBV12-4 | ASSLALRQIEY
13 | TRBJ2-7 | TRBV7-8 | ASSRILDTTYEQY
12 | TRBJ2-7 | TRBV7-2 | ASSHQGQDYEQY
13 | TRBJ1-5 | TRBV3-1/TRBV3-2 | ASSPPGSGNQPQH
12 | TRBJ2-1 | TRBV19 | ATDGGVMTNEQF
13 | TRBJ2-7 | TRBV9 | ASSGRDRGIYEQY
11 | TRBJ1-1 | TRBV6-5 | ASRVQQNTEAF
15 | TRBJ1-1 | TRBV11-2 | ASSLVSWGVTDTEAF
12 | TRBJ1-2 | TRBV7-9 | ASSWPGRNYGYT
10 | TRBJ1-3 | TRBV30 | AWVSSGNTIY
13 | TRBJ1-4 | TRBV5-1 | ASSEGETTNEKLF
14 | TRBJ2-7 | TRBV14 | ASSLGGAGGQYEQY
10 | TRBJ2-3 | TRBV12-3/TRBV12-4 | ASSFGVGTQY
13 | TRBJ1-2 | TRBV7-2 | ASSLDPHQTGGYT